Reported below is one TCR beta chain. The antigen remains undetermined. This sample is part of a study of vaccination effects on CD4 cells after COVID-19. Overall study findings and caveats: Relatively few convalescent patients took part in the study, which had no early post-infection timepoints. Marked clonal contraction was seen late after vaccination (in both infection- and vaccine-induced clones).

With V trimmed by 6 bases and J by 2 bases, 0 bases remained unmatched. From germline, CDR1 is MNHNY and CDR2 SVGAGI (reference sequence). The CDR3 has 14 residues. The repertoire was sequenced with immunoSEQ multiplex PCR; TCRdb's copy has only in-frame clones and lacks some. Among around 25,000 clones listed, roughly 79% were seen once. Within the ViraFEST assay, antigen-specific CD4+ T cells underwent expansion with viral peptide pools prior to sequencing. Once cultured for approximately ten days, the cells underwent separation to obtain CD4+ T cells. Each participant was administered two doses of either the BNT162b2 or the mRNA-1273 vaccine. It was on days 3 and 7 that half the medium was replaced with IL-2 medium.

This rearrangement joins TRBV6-6 to TRBJ2-6; 8 bases are a match to TRBD1. This material consisted of CD4+ T cells from PBMCs cultured with SARS-CoV-2 spike peptides, taken after COVID-19 vaccination. This clonotype originated in a human donor who received a COVID-19 vaccine. Some clones in this sample may be carry-over from other donors' samples. The CDR3 nucleotides are TGTGCCAGCAGGGACAGGGCTGGGGCCAACGTCCTGACTTTC. Translation: CASRDRAGANVLTF.